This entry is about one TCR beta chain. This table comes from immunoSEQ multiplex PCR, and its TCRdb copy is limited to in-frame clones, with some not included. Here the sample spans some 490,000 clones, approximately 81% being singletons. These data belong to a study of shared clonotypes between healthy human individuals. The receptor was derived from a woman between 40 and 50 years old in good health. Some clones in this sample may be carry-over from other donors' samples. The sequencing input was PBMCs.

The CDR3 DNA sequence: TGTGCCAGCAGCCCAGTGGGGGTTAGCAATCAGCCCCAGCATTTT. Translation gives CASSPVGVSNQPQHF. The V gene is TRBV28, the J gene TRBJ1-5; tentatively, D is TRBD1 (5 bases). The CDR3 totals 15 residues. Trimming removed 6 bases at V and 0 bases at J, with 12 bases between. The germline CDR1 and CDR2 sequences are MDHEN and SYDVKM.